This T cell receptor beta chain was sequenced during a study of cytomegalovirus exposure and HLA in healthy donors. Study-wide points: Later analysis identified 16,000 or so TCR beta sequences associated with HLA alleles, using a false discovery rate threshold of 0.05. Reportedly, diagnosis of cytomegalovirus status by the classifier showed high specificity and sensitivity.

CDR3 length equals 16 residues. Unmatched junction bases numbered 7, after V lost 0 bases and J lost 0 bases. Per germline, CDR1 GTSNPN and CDR2 SVGIG (reference sequence). PCR employed 60 Vbeta and 13 Jbeta primers. Some clones are missing from TCRdb's copy, which holds only in-frame ones; the method was immunoSEQ multiplex PCR. In the table there are roughly 180,000 clones, about four fifths of which are singletons. Comments on this clone: Its antigen is undetermined.

The chain has TRBV30 and TRBJ2-5, with 7 positions matching TRBD2. The receptor was isolated from a man aged 35 to 55 in good health and CMV-seronegative. The sample taken for sequencing was PBMCs. The CDR3 protein is CAWSVGWLADQETQYF. The CDR3 DNA is TGTGCCTGGAGTGTAGGTTGGCTAGCGGACCAAGAGACCCAGTACTTC.